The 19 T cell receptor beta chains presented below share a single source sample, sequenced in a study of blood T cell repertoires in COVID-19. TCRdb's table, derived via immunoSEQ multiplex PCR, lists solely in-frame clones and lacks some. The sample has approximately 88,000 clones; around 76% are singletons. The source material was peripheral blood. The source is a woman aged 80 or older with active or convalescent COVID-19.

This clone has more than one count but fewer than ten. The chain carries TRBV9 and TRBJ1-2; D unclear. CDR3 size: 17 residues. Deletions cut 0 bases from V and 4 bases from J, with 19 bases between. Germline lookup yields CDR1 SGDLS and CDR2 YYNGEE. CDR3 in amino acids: CASSVGDRDISAYGYTF. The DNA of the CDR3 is TGTGCCAGCAGCGTAGGAGACCGAGACATTTCAGCCTATGGCTACACCTTC. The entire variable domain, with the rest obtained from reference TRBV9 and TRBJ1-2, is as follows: DSGVTQTPKHLITATGQRVTLRCSPRSGDLSVYWYQQSLDQGLQFLIQYYNGEERAKGNILERFSAQQFPDLHSELNLSSLELGDSALYFCASSVGDRDISAYGYTFGSGTRLTVV.

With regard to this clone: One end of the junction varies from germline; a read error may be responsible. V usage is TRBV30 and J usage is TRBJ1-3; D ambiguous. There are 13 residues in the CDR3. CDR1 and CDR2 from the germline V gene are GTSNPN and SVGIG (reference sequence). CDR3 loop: CAGSQASGNTIYF. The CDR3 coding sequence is TGTGCCGGGAGTCAGGCCTCTGGAAACACCATATATTTT.

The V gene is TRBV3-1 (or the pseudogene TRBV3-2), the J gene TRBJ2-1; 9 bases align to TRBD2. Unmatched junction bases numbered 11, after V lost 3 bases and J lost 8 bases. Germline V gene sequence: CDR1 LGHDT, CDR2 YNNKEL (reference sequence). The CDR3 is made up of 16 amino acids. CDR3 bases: TGTGCCAGCAGCCATGTGTGCGGGGGGGCTGGTGATGAGCAGTTCTTC. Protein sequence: CASSHVCGGAGDEQFF.

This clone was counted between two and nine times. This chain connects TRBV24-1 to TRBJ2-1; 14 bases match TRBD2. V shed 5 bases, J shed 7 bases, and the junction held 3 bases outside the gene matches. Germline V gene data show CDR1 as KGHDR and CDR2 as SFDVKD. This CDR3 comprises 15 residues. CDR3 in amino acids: CATSGTSGGPNEQFF. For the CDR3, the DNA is TGTGCCACCAGTGGGACTAGCGGGGGGCCTAATGAGCAGTTCTTC.

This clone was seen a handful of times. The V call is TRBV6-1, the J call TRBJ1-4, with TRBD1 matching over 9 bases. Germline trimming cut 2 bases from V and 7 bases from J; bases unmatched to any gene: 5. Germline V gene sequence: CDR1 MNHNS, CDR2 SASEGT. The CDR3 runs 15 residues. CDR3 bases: TGTGCCAGCAGTGAATCGACAGGGGGTTTTGAAAAACTGTTTTTT. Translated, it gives CASSESTGGFEKLFF.

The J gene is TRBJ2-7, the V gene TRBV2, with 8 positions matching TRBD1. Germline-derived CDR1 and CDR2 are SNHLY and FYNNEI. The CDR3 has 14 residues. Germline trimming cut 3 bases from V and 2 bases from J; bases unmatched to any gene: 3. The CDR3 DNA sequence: TGTGCCAGCAGTGAGGACAGGGTTACCTACGAGCAGTACTTC. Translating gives CASSEDRVTYEQYF.

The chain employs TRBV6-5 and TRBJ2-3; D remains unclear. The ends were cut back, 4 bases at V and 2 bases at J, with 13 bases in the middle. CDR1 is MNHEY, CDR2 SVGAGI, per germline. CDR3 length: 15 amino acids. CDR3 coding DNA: TGTGCCAGCAGTTTTTCCGCAGGCCCCACAGATACGCAGTATTTT. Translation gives CASSFSAGPTDTQYF.

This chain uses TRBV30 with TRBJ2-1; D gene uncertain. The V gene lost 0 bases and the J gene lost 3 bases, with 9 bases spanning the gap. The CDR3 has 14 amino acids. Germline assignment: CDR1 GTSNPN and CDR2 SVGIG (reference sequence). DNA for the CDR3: TGTGCCTGGAGTGTAAGCACAGACTACAATGAGCAGTTCTTC. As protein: CAWSVSTDYNEQFF.

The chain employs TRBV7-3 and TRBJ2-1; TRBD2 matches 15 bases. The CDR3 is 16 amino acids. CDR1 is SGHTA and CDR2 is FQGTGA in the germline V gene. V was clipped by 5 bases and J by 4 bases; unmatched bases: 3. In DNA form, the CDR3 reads TGTGCCAGCAGCGCGGGACTAGCGGGGGGTTACAATGAGCAGTTCTTC. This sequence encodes CASSAGLAGGYNEQFF.

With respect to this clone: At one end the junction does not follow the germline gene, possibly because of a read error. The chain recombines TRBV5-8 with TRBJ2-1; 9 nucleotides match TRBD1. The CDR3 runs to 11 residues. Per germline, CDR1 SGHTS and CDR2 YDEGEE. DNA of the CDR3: TGTGCCAGCAGCTTGGAGACAGGGGGTATCTTC. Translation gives CASSLETGGIF.

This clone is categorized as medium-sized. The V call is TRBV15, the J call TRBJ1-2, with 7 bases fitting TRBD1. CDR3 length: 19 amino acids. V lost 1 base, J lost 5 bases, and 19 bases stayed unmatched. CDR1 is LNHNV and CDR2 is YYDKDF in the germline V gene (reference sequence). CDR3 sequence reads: CATSRGTRTGAGFTYGYTF. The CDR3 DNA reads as TGTGCCACCAGCAGAGGGACAAGGACAGGCGCCGGCTTTACTTATGGCTACACCTTC.

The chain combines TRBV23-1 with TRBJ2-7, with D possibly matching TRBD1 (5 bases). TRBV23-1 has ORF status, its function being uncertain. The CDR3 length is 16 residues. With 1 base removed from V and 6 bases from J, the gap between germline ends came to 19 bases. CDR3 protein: CASSQLSSGNVGEQYF. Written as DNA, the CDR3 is TGCGCCAGCAGTCAATTAAGTTCAGGGAATGTCGGCGAGCAGTACTTC.

Written as DNA, the CDR3 is TGTGCCAGCAGCCCCCAGGAGGGTGACTCTGGAAACACCATATATTTT. This codes for CASSPQEGDSGNTIYF. This sequence joins TRBV28 and TRBJ1-3; D not resolved. Germline assignment: CDR1 MDHEN and CDR2 SYDVKM. Trimming shortened V by 6 bases and J by 0 bases, and 15 bases separated the two germline ends. This CDR3 is 16 amino acids long.

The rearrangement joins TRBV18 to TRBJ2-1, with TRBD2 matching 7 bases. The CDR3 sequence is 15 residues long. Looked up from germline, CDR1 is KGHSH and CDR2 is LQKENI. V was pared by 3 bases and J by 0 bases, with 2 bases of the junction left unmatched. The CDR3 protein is CASSPGGTSYNEQFF. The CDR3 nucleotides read TGTGCCAGCTCACCGGGGGGGACCTCCTACAATGAGCAGTTCTTC.

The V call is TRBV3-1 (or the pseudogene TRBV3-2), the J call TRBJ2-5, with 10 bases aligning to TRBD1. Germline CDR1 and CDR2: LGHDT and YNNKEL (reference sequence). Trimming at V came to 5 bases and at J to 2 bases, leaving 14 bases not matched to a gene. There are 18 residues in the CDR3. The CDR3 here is CASSLQDRGEHGQETQYF. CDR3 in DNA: TGTGCCAGCAGCTTACAGGACAGGGGGGAGCATGGTCAAGAGACCCAGTACTTC.

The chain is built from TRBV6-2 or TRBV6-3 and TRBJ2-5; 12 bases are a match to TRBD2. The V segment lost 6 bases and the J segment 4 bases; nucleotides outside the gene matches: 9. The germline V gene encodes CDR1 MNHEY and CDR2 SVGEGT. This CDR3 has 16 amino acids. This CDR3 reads CASSSTLAGGRETQYF. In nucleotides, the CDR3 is TGTGCCAGCAGCTCTACGCTAGCGGGGGGGCGAGAGACCCAGTACTTC.

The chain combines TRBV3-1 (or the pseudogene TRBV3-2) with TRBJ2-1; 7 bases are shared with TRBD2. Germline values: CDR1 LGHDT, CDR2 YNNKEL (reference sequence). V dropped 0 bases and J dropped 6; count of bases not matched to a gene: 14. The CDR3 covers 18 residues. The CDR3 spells CASSQDRRDNGGCNEQFF. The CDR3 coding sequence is TGTGCCAGCAGCCAAGATCGTCGGGATAACGGGGGGTGCAATGAGCAGTTCTTC.

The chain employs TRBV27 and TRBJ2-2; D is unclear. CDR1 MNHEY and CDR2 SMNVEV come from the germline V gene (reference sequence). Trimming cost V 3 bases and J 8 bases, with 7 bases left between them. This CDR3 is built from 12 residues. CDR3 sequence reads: CASSFSGGELFF. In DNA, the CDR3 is TGTGCCAGCAGTTTTTCCGGGGGGGAGCTGTTTTTT.

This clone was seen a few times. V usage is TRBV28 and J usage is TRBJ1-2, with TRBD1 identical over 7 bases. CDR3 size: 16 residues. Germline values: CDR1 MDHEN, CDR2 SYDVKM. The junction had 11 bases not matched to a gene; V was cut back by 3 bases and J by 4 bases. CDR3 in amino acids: CASSLAWTGASYGYTF. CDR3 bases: TGTGCCAGCAGTTTGGCCTGGACAGGAGCCAGCTATGGCTACACCTTC.